This T cell receptor beta chain is from a study of OX40 agonist ivuxolimab in advanced cancers. The overall study: People in dose escalation had one of these cancers: hepatocellular carcinoma, melanoma, renal cell or head and neck cancer. Previous treatment with anti-PD-1, anti-PD-L1 or anti-CTLA-4 therapy was allowed; 40% had received some. Study results and caveats: Among the lowest peripheral clonal expansion occurred in 0.1-3.0 mg/kg partial responders. CD8+ T cells (on average) carried more expanded clones than CD4+ T cells.

This clone was counted a single time. Its cognate antigen is unknown. The CDR3 contains 11 residues. In germline, CDR1 is DFQATT, CDR2 SNEGSKA (reference sequence). V was pared by 5 bases and J by 8 bases, with 11 bases between. The assay was immunoSEQ multiplex PCR, and TCRdb's table has in-frame clones only and misses some. Among under 20,000 clones listed, roughly 70% were seen once. The material sequenced was CD4+ or CD8+ T cells sorted from blood, taken in a trial of the OX40 agonist ivuxolimab. This chain links TRBV20-1 with TRBJ2-3; D may match TRBD1 or TRBD2 (6 bases each). This clonotype was sampled from an adult with an advanced solid tumor such as melanoma, head and neck, liver or kidney cancer. CDR3 residues: CSAAGEVTQYF. Here the CDR3 DNA reads TGCAGTGCTGCAGGGGAGGTTACGCAGTATTTT.